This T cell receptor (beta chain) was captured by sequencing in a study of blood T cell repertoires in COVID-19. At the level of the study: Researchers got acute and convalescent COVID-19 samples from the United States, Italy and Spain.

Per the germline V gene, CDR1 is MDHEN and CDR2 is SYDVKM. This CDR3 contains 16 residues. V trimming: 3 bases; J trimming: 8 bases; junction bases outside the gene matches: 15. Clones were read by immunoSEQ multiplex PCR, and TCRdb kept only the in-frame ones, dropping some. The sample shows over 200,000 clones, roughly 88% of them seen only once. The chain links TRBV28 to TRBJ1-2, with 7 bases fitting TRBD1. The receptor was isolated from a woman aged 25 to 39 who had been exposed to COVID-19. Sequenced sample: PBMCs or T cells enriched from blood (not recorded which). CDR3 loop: CASSLERQGGARGYTF. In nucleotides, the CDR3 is TGTGCCAGCAGTTTGGAGAGACAGGGAGGTGCTAGGGGCTACACCTTC.